These 13 T cell receptor beta chains came from one sample sequenced in a study of T cells after yellow fever vaccination. TCRdb reprocessed the 5' RACE reads with MiXCR, giving one entry per CDR3 protein. The sample has under 250,000 distinct CDR3 sequences, under 3.5% seen once. The source material was CD4+ T cells sorted from PBMCs, sampled 10 days after the yellow fever booster vaccination. The receptors originated from a man younger than 35 who received the YFV17D yellow fever vaccine.

Many counts were recorded for this clonotype. This chain links TRBV18 with TRBJ1-1, with D possibly TRBD1 on 6 matching bases. V lost 1 base to trimming and J lost 3 bases, with 18 bases between them. This CDR3 spans 17 amino acids. Germline-derived CDR1 and CDR2 are KGHSH and LQKENI. The CDR3 is CASSPRLTGSSYTEAFF. In nucleotides, the CDR3 is TGTGCCAGCTCACCACGGTTAACAGGGTCTTCTTACACTGAAGCTTTCTTT.

This rearrangement joins TRBV14 to TRBJ1-3; 9 bases map to TRBD1. The ends lost 2 bases at V and 1 base at J; junction bases unmatched: 6. The CDR3 totals 17 residues. Germline CDR1 is SGHDN and CDR2 is FVKESK. The CDR3 loop reads CASSQSYGTGSGNTIYF. In DNA form, the CDR3 reads TGTGCCAGCAGCCAAAGCTACGGGACAGGGTCTGGAAACACCATATATTTT.

Ten or more counts support this clonotype. V is TRBV5-1 and J is TRBJ1-1, with a tentative D call TRBD1 (6 bases). From germline, CDR1 is SGHRS and CDR2 YFSETQ. The CDR3 spans 16 residues. V lost 4 bases to trimming and J lost 3 bases, with 19 bases between them. CDR3 amino acids: CASSPPVGRGDTEAFF. CDR3 bases: TGCGCCAGCAGCCCCCCCGTCGGCAGGGGTGACACTGAAGCTTTCTTT.

This clonotype was seen at least ten times. This chain joins TRBV5-8 and TRBJ2-5; D uncertain. The germline CDR1 and CDR2 sequences are SGHTS and YDEGEE. The CDR3 covers 14 residues. The germline V and J ends were trimmed by 4 bases and 1 base, with 11 bases remaining between them. CDR3 region: CASSLHGGQETQYF. CDR3 nucleotides: TGTGCCAGCAGCCTCCACGGCGGCCAAGAGACCCAGTACTTC.

This clonotype turned up a few times. The chain is built from TRBV4-1 and TRBJ2-3; D is perhaps TRBD1 or TRBD2 (6 bases each). This CDR3 is built from 15 residues. V was shortened by 1 base and J by 4 bases, with 12 bases between the two germline ends. Germline loops: CDR1 MGHRA, CDR2 YSYEKL. This chain's CDR3 is CASSQANRDSDTQYF. The DNA for the CDR3 is TGCGCCAGCAGCCAAGCAAACAGGGACTCAGATACGCAGTATTTT.

The rearrangement links TRBV11-3 to TRBJ1-1; D remains ambiguous. Germline assignment: CDR1 SGHNT and CDR2 YENEEA. The CDR3 loop spans 13 amino acids. The V end lost 3 bases, the J end lost 8 bases, and 13 bases lay between the germline ends. CDR3 sequence: CASSFRPLGEAFF. The CDR3 bases are TGTGCCAGCAGCTTCCGTCCTTTGGGGGAAGCTTTCTTT.

The V gene is TRBV5-1, the J gene TRBJ2-7; 8 bases fit TRBD1. Germline assignment: CDR1 SGHRS and CDR2 YFSETQ. The CDR3 has 14 amino acids. The V segment lost 0 bases and the J segment 4 bases; nucleotides outside the gene matches: 3. CDR3 coding DNA: TGCGCCAGCAGCTTGGGGACAGGGCCGTACGAGCAGTACGTC. Translating gives CASSLGTGPYEQYV.

In its sample, this clonotype was seen a few times. This chain joins TRBV24-1 and TRBJ1-5; D unresolved. In germline, CDR1 is KGHDR, CDR2 SFDVKD. The ends were cut back, 2 bases at V and 7 bases at J, with 5 bases in the middle. This CDR3 is 12 amino acids long. As DNA, the CDR3 is TGTGCCACCAGTGATTCGGGACAGCCCCAGCATTTT. This sequence encodes CATSDSGQPQHF.

This clonotype was picked up many times. V and J are TRBV20-1 and TRBJ1-6; possible D gene TRBD1, 5 bases. Germline-derived CDR1 and CDR2 are DFQATT and SNEGSKA (reference sequence). This CDR3 spans 15 amino acids. Trimming shortened V by 3 bases and J by 7 bases, and 16 bases separated the two germline ends. DNA for the CDR3: TGCAGTGCTAGTGATCCGGGACTAGAAAATTCACCCCTCCACTTT. It yields the protein CSASDPGLENSPLHF.

The sample holds a few counts of this clonotype. V usage is TRBV6-4 and J usage is TRBJ1-5; D is uncertain. This CDR3 has 13 residues. Per germline, CDR1 MRHNA and CDR2 SNTAGT. V was clipped by 3 bases and J by 6 bases, with 9 bases between them. The DNA of the CDR3 is TGTGCCAGCAGTGAGCAGGTGGGTCAGCCCCAGCATTTT. Protein sequence: CASSEQVGQPQHF.

The chain employs TRBV6-6 and TRBJ1-5; no definite D call. The CDR3 sequence is 12 residues long. Germline CDR1 MNHNY, CDR2 SVGAGI (reference sequence). CDR3 amino acids: CAASRADQPQHF. For the CDR3, the DNA is TGTGCGGCGTCTAGGGCGGATCAGCCCCAGCATTTT.

This clonotype occurred many times. The chain is built from TRBV3-1 and TRBJ2-7; either TRBD1 or TRBD2 may supply D (5 bases each). There are 16 residues in the CDR3. CDR1 is LGHDT, CDR2 YNNKEL, per germline (reference sequence). Trimming took 3 bases from V and 3 from J, leaving 18 bases between them. The CDR3 spells CASSQGPGFLRYEQYF. CDR3 DNA: TGTGCCAGCAGCCAGGGACCGGGGTTCCTGCGCTACGAGCAGTACTTC.

There are a few counts of this clonotype. J is TRBJ2-7 and V is TRBV6-2 or TRBV6-3, with D perhaps matching TRBD1 (6 bases). In germline, CDR1 is MNHEY, CDR2 SVGEGT. The germline V and J ends were trimmed by 5 bases and 5 bases, with 16 bases remaining between them. This CDR3 region has 14 residues. CDR3 sequence (DNA): TGTGCCAGCAGTGACTTCAGGGGTTCCCACGAGCAGTACGTC. Translated, it gives CASSDFRGSHEQYV.